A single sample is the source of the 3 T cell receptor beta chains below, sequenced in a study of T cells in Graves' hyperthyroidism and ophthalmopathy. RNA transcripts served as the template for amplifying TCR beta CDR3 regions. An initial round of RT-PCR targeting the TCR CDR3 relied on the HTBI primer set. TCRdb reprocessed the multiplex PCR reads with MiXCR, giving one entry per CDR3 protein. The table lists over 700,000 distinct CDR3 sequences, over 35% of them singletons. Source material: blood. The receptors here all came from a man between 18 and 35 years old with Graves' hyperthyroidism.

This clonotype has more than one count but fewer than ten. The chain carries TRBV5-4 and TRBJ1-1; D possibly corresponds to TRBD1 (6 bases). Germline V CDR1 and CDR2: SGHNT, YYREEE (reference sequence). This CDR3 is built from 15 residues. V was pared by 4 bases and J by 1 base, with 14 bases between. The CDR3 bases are TGTGCCAGCAGCGATACCACAGGGTGGAACACTGAAGCTTTCTTT. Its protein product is CASSDTTGWNTEAFF.

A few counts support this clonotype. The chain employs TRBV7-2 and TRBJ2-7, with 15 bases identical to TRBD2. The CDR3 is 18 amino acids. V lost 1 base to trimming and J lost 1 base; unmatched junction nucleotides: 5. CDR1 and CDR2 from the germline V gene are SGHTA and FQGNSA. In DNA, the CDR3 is TGTGCCAGCAGCTTAGAATGGGGACTAGCGGGAGGATCCTACGAGCAGTACTTC. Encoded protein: CASSLEWGLAGGSYEQYF.

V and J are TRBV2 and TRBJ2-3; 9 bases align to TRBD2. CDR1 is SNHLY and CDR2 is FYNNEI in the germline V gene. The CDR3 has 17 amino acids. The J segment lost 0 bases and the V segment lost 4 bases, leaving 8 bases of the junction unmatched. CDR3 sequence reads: CASSGALAGISTDTQYF. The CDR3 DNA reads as TGTGCCAGCAGTGGGGCCCTAGCGGGGATTAGCACAGATACGCAGTATTTT.